This T cell receptor beta chain is drawn from a study of OX40 agonist ivuxolimab in advanced cancers. Overall study: It was permissible to have had prior anti-PD-1, anti-PD-L1 or anti-CTLA-4 therapy, and about 40% had some. General study points: In the 0.1-3.0 mg/kg groups, partial responders showed among the lowest expansion.

A remark on this clone: No antigen is known for it.

The V and J ends lost 6 bases and 3 bases respectively, with 20 bases between them. This CDR3 is 16 amino acids long. The germline V gene has CDR1 SGDLS and CDR2 YYNGEE. Repertoires were generated with immunoSEQ multiplex PCR, while TCRdb's copy carries only in-frame clones and drops some. This sample carries about 58,000 clones, about 86% of them seen once, and the ten largest clones take 0.85% to 1%. This TCR derives from an adult with an advanced solid tumor such as melanoma, head and neck, liver or kidney cancer. The rearrangement uses TRBV9 and TRBJ2-3, with D maybe TRBD2 (6 bases). The sample was CD4+ or CD8+ T cells sorted from blood, taken in a trial of the OX40 agonist ivuxolimab. The CDR3 DNA is TGTGCCAGCACCATAGGCTATGTGGCGGGGACAGATACGCAGTATTTT. It is translated as CASTIGYVAGTDTQYF.